One sample yielded the 26 T cell receptor beta chains listed below, sequenced in a study of CD8 T cells in Susac syndrome. Random-hexamer reverse transcription was applied to about 0.45 to 1 ug RNA. TCRdb reanalysed the immunoSEQ multiplex PCR reads using MiXCR and keeps one entry per CDR3 protein. The sample shows roughly 170,000 distinct CDR3 sequences, around 93% of them seen only once. Specimen: CD4+ T cells from PBMCs. The receptors shown here come from a human donor with multiple sclerosis.

The V gene is TRBV24-1, the J gene TRBJ2-3; 8 bases map to TRBD1. This CDR3 contains 15 residues. Germline assignment: CDR1 KGHDR and CDR2 SFDVKD. Trimming took 5 bases from V and 2 from J; bases not matched to a gene: 5. CDR3 DNA sequence: TGTGCCACCAGTGGTCGACAGGGGAACACAGATACGCAGTATTTT. Translating gives CATSGRQGNTDTQYF.

This chain uses TRBV6-4 with TRBJ1-2, with 10 bases fitting TRBD1. CDR3 length equals 15 residues. Germline-derived CDR1 and CDR2 are MRHNA and SNTAGT. The J segment lost 8 bases and the V segment lost 8 bases, leaving 14 bases of the junction unmatched. The CDR3, as DNA: TGTGCCAGCCTTATAAGCCGGGACAGGGGAAGCGGCTACACCTTC. It is translated as CASLISRDRGSGYTF.

This chain uses TRBV30 with TRBJ2-5, with TRBD1 matching 8 bases. The ends lost 2 bases at V and 5 bases at J; junction bases unmatched: 1. There are 12 residues in the CDR3. Germline V gene lookup returns CDR1 GTSNPN and CDR2 SVGIG (reference sequence). CDR3 nucleotide sequence: TGTGCCTGGAGTCGGGACAGGGAGACCCAGTACTTC. It is translated as CAWSRDRETQYF.

This clonotype was seen a few times. The chain couples TRBV19 to TRBJ1-1; the D gene is possibly TRBD1 (6 bases). Trimming stripped 5 bases from V and 2 bases from J, with 9 bases between. In germline, CDR1 is LNHDA, CDR2 SQIVND (reference sequence). The CDR3 contains 13 residues. In nucleotides, the CDR3 is TGTGCCAGTAGTGAGGGACAAAACACTGAAGCTTTCTTT. This sequence encodes CASSEGQNTEAFF.

The chain uses TRBV10-3 and TRBJ1-1; 7 bases map to TRBD1. This CDR3 region has 15 residues. The germline gives CDR1 ENHRY, CDR2 SYGVKD. The junction had 6 bases not matched to a gene; V was cut back by 5 bases and J by 0 bases. The CDR3 nucleotides read TGTGCCATCAGTAACCCGGGACAGATGAACACTGAAGCTTTCTTT. Amino acids: CAISNPGQMNTEAFF.

The V and J genes are TRBV3-1 and TRBJ1-2, with D unclear. Germline CDR1 LGHDT, CDR2 YNNKEL (reference sequence). Trimming stripped 0 bases from V and 11 bases from J, with 16 bases between. This CDR3 contains 14 residues. In DNA, the CDR3 is TGTGCCAGCAGCCAAGAAAACATTGGGTGGGGTTACACCTTC. As protein: CASSQENIGWGYTF.

The rearrangement uses TRBV6-5 and TRBJ1-2; 7 nucleotides agree with TRBD1. Germline V lookup: CDR1 MNHEY, CDR2 SVGAGI. The CDR3 runs 14 residues. Trimming removed 9 bases from V and 4 bases from J; junction bases left unmatched: 11. The CDR3 sequence is CASLPGTAGYGYTF. The CDR3 region has the DNA TGTGCCAGTTTACCCGGGACAGCCGGCTATGGCTACACCTTC.

The chain employs TRBV20-1 and TRBJ2-7, with TRBD2 matching 10 bases. The CDR3 is 14 amino acids. The trim removed 2 bases at V and 1 base at J, leaving 2 bases unmatched. Germline CDR1 and CDR2: DFQATT and SNEGSKA (reference sequence). CDR3 loop: CSARNSGGSYEQYF. Written as DNA, the CDR3 is TGCAGTGCTAGAAATAGCGGGGGGTCCTACGAGCAGTACTTC.

The chain joins TRBV30 to TRBJ1-2; D unclear. With 1 base removed from V and 4 bases from J, the gap between germline ends came to 7 bases. Germline CDR1 is GTSNPN and CDR2 is SVGIG (reference sequence). There are 12 residues in the CDR3. The CDR3 loop reads CAWSGTSYGYTF. The CDR3 DNA is TGTGCCTGGAGTGGCACCTCCTATGGCTACACCTTC.

This clonotype showed up just once. V and J are TRBV19 and TRBJ1-2; TRBD1 aligns across 7 bases. The CDR3 loop spans 13 amino acids. Germline CDR1 and CDR2: LNHDA and SQIVND (reference sequence). Losses at the gene ends were 4 bases for V and 6 bases for J; bases not matched to a gene: 5. The CDR3 reads CASSRAGTDGYTF. CDR3 coding DNA: TGTGCCAGTAGTAGAGCCGGGACAGATGGCTACACCTTC.

This chain uses TRBV18 with TRBJ2-7; D remains ambiguous. The CDR3 runs to 15 residues. Germline loops: CDR1 KGHSH, CDR2 LQKENI. With 3 bases removed from V and 7 bases from J, the gap between germline ends came to 19 bases. The CDR3, as DNA: TGTGCCAGCTCACCGCCGAGGACCGACCCTTCTGAGCAGTACTTC. Protein sequence: CASSPPRTDPSEQYF. Together with reference TRBV18 and TRBJ2-7, the CDR3 gives the full variable domain: NAGVMQNPRHLVRRRGQEARLRCSPMKGHSHVYWYRQLPEEGLKFMVYLQKENIIDESGMPKERFSAEFPKEGPSILRIQQVVRGDSAAYFCASSPPRTDPSEQYFGPGTRLTVT.

This sequence joins TRBV6-6 and TRBJ2-3; 9 positions match TRBD2. Germline V gene lookup returns CDR1 MNHNY and CDR2 SVGAGI (reference sequence). V lost 6 bases to trimming and J lost 2 bases; unmatched junction nucleotides: 6. The CDR3 extends over 15 amino acids. The chain's CDR3 is CASRSAGGVTDTQYF. The CDR3 DNA follows: TGTGCCAGCAGATCCGCGGGGGGGGTCACAGATACGCAGTATTTT.

This clonotype was counted a single time. The chain combines TRBV9 with TRBJ2-5; possible D gene TRBD1, 6 bases. Per the germline V gene, CDR1 is SGDLS and CDR2 is YYNGEE. The CDR3 sequence is 14 residues long. The ends were cut back, 3 bases at V and 3 bases at J, with 12 bases in the middle. The CDR3 reads CASSAGGTKETQYF. CDR3 bases: TGTGCCAGCAGCGCGGGTGGGACAAAAGAGACCCAGTACTTC.

This chain links TRBV18 with TRBJ2-2; D gene ambiguous. The length of the CDR3 is 11 residues. Trimming took 2 bases from V and 11 from J, leaving 6 bases between them. Germline V gene lookup returns CDR1 KGHSH and CDR2 LQKENI. Here the CDR3 DNA reads TGTGCCAGCTCACCAGAAGGAGAGCTGTTTTTT. Protein sequence: CASSPEGELFF.

The chain employs TRBV5-6 and TRBJ2-5; 14 nucleotides align to TRBD2. V shed 3 bases and J 2 bases; nucleotides not matched to a gene: 6. Germline V CDR1 and CDR2: SGHDT, YYEEEE. The CDR3 sequence is 17 residues long. The CDR3 nucleotides are TGTGCCAGCAGCTACGGGACTAGCGGGAGCCTACAAGAGACCCAGTACTTC. Protein: CASSYGTSGSLQETQYF.

The CDR3 loop reads CASSGQWATEAFF. The CDR3 region has the DNA TGTGCCAGCAGTGGTCAGTGGGCCACTGAAGCTTTCTTT. The rearrangement links TRBV2 to TRBJ1-1; D is ambiguous. CDR1 and CDR2 (germline): SNHLY, FYNNEI. V was cut by 4 bases and J by 4 bases, with 10 bases left in between. The CDR3 covers 13 residues.

V gene TRBV28 combines with J gene TRBJ1-2; D might be TRBD1 (5 bases). There are 15 residues in the CDR3. V was pared by 5 bases and J by 4 bases, with 17 bases between. Germline loops: CDR1 MDHEN, CDR2 SYDVKM. The CDR3: CASSPGTPGSYGYTF. The CDR3 DNA sequence: TGTGCCAGCAGTCCCGGGACCCCAGGGAGCTATGGCTACACCTTC.

Turning to this clonotype: At one of its ends the junction is not consistent with the germline gene, which may arise from a read error. The rearrangement joins TRBV23-1 to TRBJ2-3, with unresolved D. TRBV23-1 qualifies as an ORF whose function is uncertain. The CDR3 covers 12 residues. The DNA of the CDR3 is TGCGCCAGCACCCCCGGCACCGATACGCAGTATTTT. Amino acids: CASTPGTDTQYF.

This clonotype was counted a few times. This chain links TRBV18 with TRBJ1-1; D remains unclear. The germline V gene has CDR1 KGHSH and CDR2 LQKENI. This CDR3 comprises 13 residues. The ends were cut back, 4 bases at V and 1 base at J, with 7 bases in the middle. This chain's CDR3 is CASSQQENTEAFF. CDR3 DNA sequence: TGTGCCAGCTCACAACAAGAGAACACTGAAGCTTTCTTT.

This sequence joins TRBV5-4 and TRBJ1-6; a weak D match, TRBD1 (6 bases). The V and J ends lost 3 bases and 7 bases respectively, with 17 bases between them. The length of the CDR3 is 16 residues. Germline V gene data show CDR1 as SGHNT and CDR2 as YYREEE (reference sequence). The CDR3 here is CASSSAGQSKNSPLHF. The CDR3 region has the DNA TGTGCCAGCAGCTCCGCCGGACAGTCAAAAAATTCACCCCTCCACTTT.

V and J are TRBV29-1 and TRBJ2-3, with 13 bases fitting TRBD2. V was clipped by 7 bases and J by 4 bases; unmatched bases: 5. Germline V gives CDR1 SQVTM, CDR2 ANQGSEA. CDR3 length: 14 residues. This CDR3 reads CSGDGLAGADTQYF. CDR3 coding DNA: TGCAGCGGCGATGGACTAGCGGGGGCAGATACGCAGTATTTT.

The chain carries TRBV6-5 and TRBJ2-7, with 11 positions matching TRBD2. Germline V lookup: CDR1 MNHEY, CDR2 SVGAGI. V lost 6 bases and J lost 7; bases outside the gene matches: 5. The CDR3 is 13 amino acids. CDR3 DNA sequence: TGTGCCAGCAGCCGACTAGCGGGACGGGAGCAGTACTTC. It codes for CASSRLAGREQYF.

The chain recombines TRBV30 with TRBJ1-2, with a possible D match to TRBD1 (5 bases). The CDR3 is made up of 14 amino acids. Germline assignment: CDR1 GTSNPN and CDR2 SVGIG (reference sequence). Trimming removed 0 bases at V and 3 bases at J, with 11 bases between. CDR3 sequence: CAWSVRLTDYGYTF. CDR3 coding DNA: TGTGCCTGGAGTGTACGGTTGACAGACTATGGCTACACCTTC. The complete variable domain, with remaining parts taken from reference TRBV30 and TRBJ1-2, reads SQTIHQWPATLVQPVGSPLSLECTVEGTSNPNLYWYRQAAGRGLQLLFYSVGIGQISSEVPQNLSASRPQDRQFILSSKKLLLSDSGFYLCAWSVRLTDYGYTFGSGTRLTVV.

This chain links TRBV18 with TRBJ1-3; D is unclear. This CDR3 comprises 18 residues. Germline-derived CDR1 and CDR2 are KGHSH and LQKENI. V gave up 4 bases and J gave up 6 bases, with 25 bases separating them. CDR3 DNA: TGTGCCAGCTCACTCTCGGCTCCTAGTTCGGGTACATCAAACACCATATATTTT. This sequence encodes CASSLSAPSSGTSNTIYF.

The chain is built from TRBV7-9 and TRBJ2-1; D gene uncertain. V lost 4 bases, J lost 6 bases, and 16 bases lay in between. This CDR3 is built from 15 residues. The germline V gene has CDR1 SEHNR and CDR2 FQNEAQ (reference sequence). DNA for the CDR3: TGTGCCAGCAGCTATAGATCCCGCTCAGGCAATGAGCAGTTCTTC. Protein sequence: CASSYRSRSGNEQFF.

The chain links TRBV18 to TRBJ1-3; no firm D call. Deletions cut 3 bases from V and 4 bases from J, with 7 bases between. CDR3 size: 13 residues. CDR1 and CDR2 from the germline V gene are KGHSH and LQKENI. CDR3 amino acids: CASSPSDGNTIYF. The CDR3 DNA sequence: TGTGCCAGCTCACCCTCGGACGGAAACACCATATATTTT.